This T cell receptor beta chain was retrieved from a study of blood T cell repertoires in COVID-19. Study overall: PBMCs, B-cell-depleted T cells, or T cells were the source of the cDNA or gDNA that made up the material.

In its sample, this clone was seen a few times. Participants, about 18 to 90 years old, spanned under 25 US areas. Participants' own reports of clinical history determined their cohort assignment. Those designated as exposed participants met a COVID-19 case within 2 weeks before study entry. TCRdb's table, derived via immunoSEQ multiplex PCR, lists solely in-frame clones and lacks some. The sample holds some 64,000 clones, 72% seen once. Germline assignment: CDR1 SGHTA and CDR2 FQGTGA. The ends were cut back, 5 bases at V and 6 bases at J, with 10 bases in the middle. The length of the CDR3 is 12 residues.

V is TRBV7-3 and J is TRBJ1-1; TRBD1 might be the D (5 bases). This clonotype was obtained from a woman aged 55-69 years who had been exposed to COVID-19. What was sequenced was PBMCs or T cells enriched from blood (not recorded which). CDR3 residues: CASSPGGAEAFF. In DNA form, the CDR3 reads TGTGCCAGCAGCCCCGGGGGGGCTGAAGCTTTCTTT. Complete variable domain (other parts from reference TRBV7-3 and TRBJ1-1): GAGVSQTPSNKVTEKGKYVELRCDPISGHTALYWYRQSLGQGPEFLIYFQGTGAADDSGLPNDRFFAVRPEGSVSTLKIQRTERGDSAVYLCASSPGGAEAFFGQGTRLTVV.